This record looks at one T cell receptor beta chain sequence and its context. Its antigen remains unidentified. V lost 4 bases to trimming and J lost 0 bases; unmatched junction nucleotides: 3. Germline CDR1 and CDR2: MNHEY and SVGAGI. The CDR3 is made up of 15 amino acids. The data originate from a study of cytomegalovirus exposure and HLA in healthy donors. Study-level points and caveats: Later work associated around 18,000 TCR beta sequences with HLA alleles at 0.05 false discovery rate.

PCR used 60 Vbeta primers and 13 Jbeta primers. TCRdb's copy holds only in-frame clones and misses some; the assay was immunoSEQ multiplex PCR. There are 95,000 to 150,000 clones in the sample; around 80% occur only once, and about 2.6% lies in the top ten. The rearrangement joins TRBV6-5 to TRBJ2-5, with 9 bases that match TRBD1. This TCR was sampled from a woman between 35 and 50 years old in good health and CMV-seropositive. Sequenced: PBMCs. This CDR3 is CASSSWDRDQETQYF. As DNA, the CDR3 is TGTGCCAGCAGTTCATGGGACAGGGACCAAGAGACCCAGTACTTC.